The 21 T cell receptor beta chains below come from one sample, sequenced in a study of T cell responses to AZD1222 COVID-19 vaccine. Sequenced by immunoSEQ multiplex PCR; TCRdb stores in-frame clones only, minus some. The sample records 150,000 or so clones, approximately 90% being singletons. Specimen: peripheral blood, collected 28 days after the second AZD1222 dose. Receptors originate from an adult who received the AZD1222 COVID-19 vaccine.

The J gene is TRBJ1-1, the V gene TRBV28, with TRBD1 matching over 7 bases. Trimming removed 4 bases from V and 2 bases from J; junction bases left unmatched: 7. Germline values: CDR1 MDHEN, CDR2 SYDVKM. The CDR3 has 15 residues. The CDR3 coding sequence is TGTGCCAGCAGTTCTCCGGGACAGTCCAACACTGAAGCTTTCTTT. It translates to CASSSPGQSNTEAFF.

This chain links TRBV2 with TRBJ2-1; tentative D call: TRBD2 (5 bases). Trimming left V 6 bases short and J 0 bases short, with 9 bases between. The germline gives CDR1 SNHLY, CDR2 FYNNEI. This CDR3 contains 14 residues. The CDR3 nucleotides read TGTGCCAGCAGCGACCGGGACTCCTACAATGAGCAGTTCTTC. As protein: CASSDRDSYNEQFF. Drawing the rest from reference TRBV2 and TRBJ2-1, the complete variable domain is EPEVTQTPSHQVTQMGQEVILRCVPISNHLYFYWYRQILGQKVEFLVSFYNNEISEKSEIFDDQFSVERPDGSNFTLKIRSTKLEDSAMYFCASSDRDSYNEQFFGPGTRLTVL.

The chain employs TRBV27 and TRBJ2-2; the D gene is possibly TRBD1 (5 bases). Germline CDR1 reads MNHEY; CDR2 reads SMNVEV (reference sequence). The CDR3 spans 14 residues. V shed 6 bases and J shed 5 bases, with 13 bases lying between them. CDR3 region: CASSAAGLTGELFF. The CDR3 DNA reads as TGTGCCAGCAGCGCAGCAGGGCTGACCGGGGAGCTGTTTTTT.

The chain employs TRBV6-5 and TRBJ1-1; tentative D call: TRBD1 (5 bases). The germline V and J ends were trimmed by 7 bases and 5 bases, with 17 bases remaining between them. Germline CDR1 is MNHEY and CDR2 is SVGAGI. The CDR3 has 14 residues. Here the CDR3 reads CASIPGAARTEAFF. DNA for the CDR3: TGTGCCAGCATTCCCGGGGCGGCGAGGACTGAAGCTTTCTTT.

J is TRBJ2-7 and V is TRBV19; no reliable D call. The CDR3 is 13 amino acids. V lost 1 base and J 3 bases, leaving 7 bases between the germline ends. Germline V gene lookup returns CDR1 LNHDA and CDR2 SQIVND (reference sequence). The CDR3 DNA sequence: TGTGCCAGTAGTATAGTGGCATTCTACGAGCAGTACTTC. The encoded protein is CASSIVAFYEQYF.

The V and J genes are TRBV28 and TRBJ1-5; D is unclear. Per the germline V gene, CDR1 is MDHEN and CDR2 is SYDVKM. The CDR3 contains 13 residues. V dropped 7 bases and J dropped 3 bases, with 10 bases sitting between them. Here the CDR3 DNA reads TGTGCCAGCAATACAGCGCTCAATCAGCCCCAGCATTTT. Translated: CASNTALNQPQHF. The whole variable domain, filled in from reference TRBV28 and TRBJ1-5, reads DVKVTQSSRYLVKRTGEKVFLECVQDMDHENMFWYRQDPGLGLRLIYFSYDVKMKEKGDIPEGYSVSREKKERFSLILESASTNQTSMYLCASNTALNQPQHFGDGTRLSIL.

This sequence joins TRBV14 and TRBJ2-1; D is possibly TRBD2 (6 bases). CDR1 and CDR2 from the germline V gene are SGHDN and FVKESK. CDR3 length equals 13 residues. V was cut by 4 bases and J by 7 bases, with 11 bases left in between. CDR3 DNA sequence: TGTGCCAGCAGCCCGACTAGTTGGAATGAGCAGTTCTTC. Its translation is CASSPTSWNEQFF.

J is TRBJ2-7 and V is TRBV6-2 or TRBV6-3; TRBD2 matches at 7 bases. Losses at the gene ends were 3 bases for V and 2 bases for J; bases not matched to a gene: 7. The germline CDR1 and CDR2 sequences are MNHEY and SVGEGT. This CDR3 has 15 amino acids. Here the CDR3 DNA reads TGTGCCAGCAGTTATCTTCCGGGGGGAACCTACGAGCAGTACTTC. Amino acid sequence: CASSYLPGGTYEQYF.

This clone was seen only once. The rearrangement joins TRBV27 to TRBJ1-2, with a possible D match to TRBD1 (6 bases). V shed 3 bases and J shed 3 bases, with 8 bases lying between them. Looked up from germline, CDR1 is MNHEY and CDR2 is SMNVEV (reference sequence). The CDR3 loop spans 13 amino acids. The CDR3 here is CASSLDRDYGYTF. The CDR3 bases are TGTGCCAGCAGTTTGGACAGAGACTATGGCTACACCTTC.

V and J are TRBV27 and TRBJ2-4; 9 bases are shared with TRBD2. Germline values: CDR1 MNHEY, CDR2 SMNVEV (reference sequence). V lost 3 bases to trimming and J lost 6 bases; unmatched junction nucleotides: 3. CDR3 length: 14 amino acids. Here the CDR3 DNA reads TGTGCCAGCAGTTTTAGTAGCGGGGGAAACATTCAGTACTTC. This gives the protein CASSFSSGGNIQYF.

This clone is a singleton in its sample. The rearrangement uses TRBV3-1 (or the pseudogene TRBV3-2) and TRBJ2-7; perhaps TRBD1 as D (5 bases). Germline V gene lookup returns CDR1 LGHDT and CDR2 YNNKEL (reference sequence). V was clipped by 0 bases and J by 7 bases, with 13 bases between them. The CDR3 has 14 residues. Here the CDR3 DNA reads TGTGCCAGCAGCCAAGACGGCAGGGCGAGGGAGCAGTACTTC. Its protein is CASSQDGRAREQYF.

CDR3 bases: TGCGCCAGCAGCCCTCGGACAGGGCTAAACGAGCAGTACTTC. It yields the protein CASSPRTGLNEQYF. V and J are TRBV5-1 and TRBJ2-5, with 8 bases aligning to TRBD1. The J call may be in error: the DNA end matches TRBJ2-7 better. This CDR3 contains 14 residues. Germline V gene sequence: CDR1 SGHRS, CDR2 YFSETQ.

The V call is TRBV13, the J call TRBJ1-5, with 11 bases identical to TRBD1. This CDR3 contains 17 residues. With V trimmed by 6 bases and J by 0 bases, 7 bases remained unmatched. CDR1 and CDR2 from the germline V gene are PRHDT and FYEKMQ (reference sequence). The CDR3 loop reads CASSGQGASHSNQPQHF. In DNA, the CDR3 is TGTGCCAGCAGTGGACAGGGGGCTTCCCATAGCAATCAGCCCCAGCATTTT.

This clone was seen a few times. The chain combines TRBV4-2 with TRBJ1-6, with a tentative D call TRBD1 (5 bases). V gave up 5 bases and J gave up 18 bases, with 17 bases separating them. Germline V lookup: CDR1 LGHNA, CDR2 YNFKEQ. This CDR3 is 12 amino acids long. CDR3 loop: CASSVQAGEHHF. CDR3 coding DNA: TGTGCCAGCAGCGTTCAAGCGGGGGAGCACCACTTT.

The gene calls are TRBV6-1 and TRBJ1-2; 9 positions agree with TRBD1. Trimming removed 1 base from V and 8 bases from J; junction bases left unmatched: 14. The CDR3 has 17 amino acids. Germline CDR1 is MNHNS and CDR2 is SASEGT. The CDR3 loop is CASSEELQGARMGGYTF. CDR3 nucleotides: TGTGCCAGCAGTGAAGAATTACAGGGGGCGCGGATGGGCGGCTACACCTTC.

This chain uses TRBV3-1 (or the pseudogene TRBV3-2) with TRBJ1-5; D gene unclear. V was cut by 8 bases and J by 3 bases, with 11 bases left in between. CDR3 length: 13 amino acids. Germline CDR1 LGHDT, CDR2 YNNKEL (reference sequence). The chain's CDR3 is CASSSFNNQPQHF. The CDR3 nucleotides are TGTGCCAGCTCATCGTTTAACAATCAGCCCCAGCATTTT.

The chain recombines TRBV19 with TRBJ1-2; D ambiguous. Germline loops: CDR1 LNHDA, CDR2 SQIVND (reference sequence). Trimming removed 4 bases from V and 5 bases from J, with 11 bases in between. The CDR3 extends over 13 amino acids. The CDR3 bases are TGTGCCAGTAGTACGGCCGGTGGGTATGGCTACACCTTC. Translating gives CASSTAGGYGYTF.

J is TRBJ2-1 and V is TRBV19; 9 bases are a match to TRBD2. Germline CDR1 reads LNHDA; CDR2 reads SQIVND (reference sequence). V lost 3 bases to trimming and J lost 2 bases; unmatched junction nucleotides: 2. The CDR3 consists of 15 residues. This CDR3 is CASSISGSAYNEQFF. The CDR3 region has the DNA TGTGCCAGTAGTATTAGCGGGAGTGCCTACAATGAGCAGTTCTTC.

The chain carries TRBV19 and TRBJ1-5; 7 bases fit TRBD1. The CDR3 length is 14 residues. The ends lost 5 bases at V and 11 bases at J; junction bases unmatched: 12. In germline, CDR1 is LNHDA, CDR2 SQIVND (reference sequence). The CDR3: CASSVQGLRRTQHF. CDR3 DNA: TGTGCCAGTAGTGTACAGGGGCTCAGACGTACCCAGCATTTT.

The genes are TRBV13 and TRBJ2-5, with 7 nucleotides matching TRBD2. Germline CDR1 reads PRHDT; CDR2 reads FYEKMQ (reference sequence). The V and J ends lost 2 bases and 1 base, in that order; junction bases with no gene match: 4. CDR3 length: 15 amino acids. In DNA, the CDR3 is TGTGCCAGCAGCTTAAAGGGCGGGAGCCAAGAGACCCAGTACTTC. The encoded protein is CASSLKGGSQETQYF.

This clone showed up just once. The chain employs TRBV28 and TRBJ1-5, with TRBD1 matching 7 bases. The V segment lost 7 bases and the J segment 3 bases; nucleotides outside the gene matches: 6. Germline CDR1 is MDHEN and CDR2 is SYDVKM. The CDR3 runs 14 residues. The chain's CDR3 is CASKTGAPNQPQHF. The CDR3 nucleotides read TGTGCCAGCAAAACAGGGGCGCCCAATCAGCCCCAGCATTTT.